These 9 T cell receptor beta chains were all obtained from the same sample, sequenced in a study of blood T cell repertoires in COVID-19. Some clones are missing from TCRdb's copy, which holds only in-frame ones; the method was immunoSEQ multiplex PCR. The data hold around 220,000 clones, with under 90% observed a single time. Source material: peripheral blood. The receptors stem from a woman of 80 years or more with COVID-19, enrolled during active disease.

The chain employs TRBV6-5 and TRBJ2-1; TRBD1 matches at 7 bases. In germline, CDR1 is MNHEY, CDR2 SVGAGI. The CDR3 covers 14 residues. V dropped 5 bases and J dropped 12; count of bases not matched to a gene: 13. DNA for the CDR3: TGTGCCAGCAGTAAGGGGACAGTAGGCAGGGGGCAGTTCTTC. Translation gives CASSKGTVGRGQFF.

This chain uses TRBV7-9 with TRBJ2-7, with D possibly being TRBD1 (5 bases). V was pared by 5 bases and J by 3 bases, with 11 bases between. This CDR3 has 13 residues. CDR1 and CDR2 (germline): SEHNR, FQNEAQ (reference sequence). In DNA, the CDR3 is TGTGCCAGCAGCCCATCAGGGAACTACGAGCAGTACTTC. It encodes CASSPSGNYEQYF.

The V gene is TRBV29-1, the J gene TRBJ2-1; D is uncertain. From germline, CDR1 is SQVTM and CDR2 ANQGSEA. The CDR3 loop spans 14 amino acids. Trimming removed 7 bases from V and 0 bases from J, with 13 bases in between. The CDR3, as DNA: TGCAGCGGCCACAAACCAAGCTCCTACAATGAGCAGTTCTTC. This encodes CSGHKPSSYNEQFF.

This clone was seen just once. This chain uses TRBV18 with TRBJ2-7, with a tentative D call TRBD2 (7 bases). V lost 8 bases and J lost 5, with 19 bases in between. CDR1 and CDR2 (germline): KGHSH, LQKENI. CDR3 length: 14 amino acids. The CDR3: CASARAGAWDEQYF. The CDR3 DNA sequence: TGTGCCAGCGCAAGGGCGGGGGCCTGGGACGAGCAGTACTTC.

This chain joins TRBV7-9 and TRBJ2-2, with 9 bases matching TRBD1. Germline CDR1 is SEHNR and CDR2 is FQNEAQ (reference sequence). The CDR3 consists of 15 residues. The ends lost 4 bases at V and 4 bases at J; junction bases unmatched: 4. This chain's CDR3 is CASSWTGATTGELFF. In DNA, the CDR3 is TGTGCCAGCAGCTGGACAGGGGCGACCACCGGGGAGCTGTTTTTT.

The chain is built from TRBV6-1 and TRBJ2-7; 8 positions match TRBD1. V dropped 2 bases and J dropped 6; count of bases not matched to a gene: 3. Germline values: CDR1 MNHNS, CDR2 SASEGT. This CDR3 comprises 13 residues. The chain's CDR3 is CASSETTGGEQYF. The CDR3 region has the DNA TGTGCCAGCAGTGAAACTACAGGGGGCGAGCAGTACTTC.

The chain employs TRBV27 and TRBJ1-1; D gene uncertain. Germline V gene data show CDR1 as MNHEY and CDR2 as SMNVEV (reference sequence). The CDR3 runs to 13 residues. Trimming took 3 bases from V and 8 from J, leaving 13 bases between them. The CDR3 DNA reads TGTGCCAGCAGTTTTCGAGCGACGGGGGAAGCTTTCTTT. It specifies CASSFRATGEAFF.

The V gene is TRBV7-3, the J gene TRBJ2-7, with D possibly TRBD1 on 6 matching bases. CDR1 SGHTA and CDR2 FQGTGA come from the germline V gene. Trimming cost V 5 bases and J 3 bases, with 17 bases left between them. The CDR3 is made up of 15 amino acids. As DNA, the CDR3 is TGTGCCAGCAGCCCCGGGACAAACCCTGTCTACGAGCAGTACTTC. Its protein product is CASSPGTNPVYEQYF.

The CDR3: CASSPRGLDGNTIYF. Here the CDR3 DNA reads TGTGCCAGCTCACCTAGAGGGCTAGACGGAAACACCATATATTTT. This sequence joins TRBV18 and TRBJ1-3; D call uncertain. Trimming pared 3 bases from V and 4 bases from J, leaving 13 bases between. CDR1 and CDR2 (germline): KGHSH, LQKENI. The CDR3 is 15 amino acids.